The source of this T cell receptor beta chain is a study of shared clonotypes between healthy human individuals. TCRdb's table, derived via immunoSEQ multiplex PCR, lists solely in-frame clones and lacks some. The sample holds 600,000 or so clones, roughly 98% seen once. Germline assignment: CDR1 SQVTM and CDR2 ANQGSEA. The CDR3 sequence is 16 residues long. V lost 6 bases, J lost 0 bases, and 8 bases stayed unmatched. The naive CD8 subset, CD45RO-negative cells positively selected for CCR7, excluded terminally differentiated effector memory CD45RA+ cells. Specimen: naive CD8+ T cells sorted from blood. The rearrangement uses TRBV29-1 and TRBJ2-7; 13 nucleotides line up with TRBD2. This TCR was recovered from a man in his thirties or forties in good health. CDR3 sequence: CSVLLAGGPHSYEQYF. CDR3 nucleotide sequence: TGCAGCGTCCTACTAGCGGGAGGGCCCCACTCCTACGAGCAGTACTTC.